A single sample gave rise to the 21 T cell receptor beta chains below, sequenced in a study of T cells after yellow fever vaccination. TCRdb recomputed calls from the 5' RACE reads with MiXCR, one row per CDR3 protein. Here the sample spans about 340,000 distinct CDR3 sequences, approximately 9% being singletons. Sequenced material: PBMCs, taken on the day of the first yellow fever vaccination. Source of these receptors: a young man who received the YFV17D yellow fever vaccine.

CDR3 sequence reads: CASSMAPQGHEQYF. CDR3 in DNA: TGTGCCAGTAGTATGGCCCCTCAAGGTCACGAGCAGTACTTC. V usage is TRBV19 and J usage is TRBJ2-7, with D unresolved. V was trimmed by 3 bases and J by 5 bases, leaving 14 bases between them. The CDR3 sequence is 14 residues long. The germline V gene encodes CDR1 LNHDA and CDR2 SQIVND (reference sequence). Full variable domain (rest looked up from reference TRBV19 and TRBJ2-7): DGGITQSPKYLFRKEGQNVTLSCEQNLNHDAMYWYRQDPGQGLRLIYYSQIVNDFQKGDIAEGYSVSREKKESFPLTVTSAQKNPTAFYLCASSMAPQGHEQYFGPGTRLTVT.

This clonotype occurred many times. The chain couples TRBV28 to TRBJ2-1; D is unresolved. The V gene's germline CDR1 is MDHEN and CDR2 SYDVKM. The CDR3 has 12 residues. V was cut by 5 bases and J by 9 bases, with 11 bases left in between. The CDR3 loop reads CASSLSKVEQFF. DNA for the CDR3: TGTGCCAGCAGTCTTTCTAAGGTTGAGCAGTTCTTC.

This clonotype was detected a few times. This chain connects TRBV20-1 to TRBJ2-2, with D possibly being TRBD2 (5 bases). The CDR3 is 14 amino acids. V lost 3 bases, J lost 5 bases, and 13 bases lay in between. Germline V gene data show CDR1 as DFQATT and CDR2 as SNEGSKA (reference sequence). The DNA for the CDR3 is TGCAGTGCTAGGCCCCCCGGGGAAACCGGGGAGCTGTTTTTT. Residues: CSARPPGETGELFF.

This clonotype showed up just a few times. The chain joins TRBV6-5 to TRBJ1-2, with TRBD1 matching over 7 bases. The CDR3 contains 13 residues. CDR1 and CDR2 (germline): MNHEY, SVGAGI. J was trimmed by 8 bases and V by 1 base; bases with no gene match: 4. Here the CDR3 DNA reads TGTGCCAGCAGTTACTTTGACAGGGAAGGCTACACCTTC. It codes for CASSYFDREGYTF.

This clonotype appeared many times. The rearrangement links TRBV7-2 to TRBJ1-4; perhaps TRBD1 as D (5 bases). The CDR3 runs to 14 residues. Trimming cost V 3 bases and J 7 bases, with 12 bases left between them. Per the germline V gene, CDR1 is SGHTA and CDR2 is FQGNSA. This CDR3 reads CASSFGGDSEKLFF. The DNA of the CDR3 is TGTGCCAGCAGCTTCGGGGGGGATAGTGAAAAACTGTTTTTT.

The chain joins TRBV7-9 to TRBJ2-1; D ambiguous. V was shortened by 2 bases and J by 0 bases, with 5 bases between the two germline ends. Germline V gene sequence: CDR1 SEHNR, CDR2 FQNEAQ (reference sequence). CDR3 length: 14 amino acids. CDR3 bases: TGTGCCAGCAGCTTACTTACCTCCTACAATGAGCAGTTCTTC. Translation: CASSLLTSYNEQFF.

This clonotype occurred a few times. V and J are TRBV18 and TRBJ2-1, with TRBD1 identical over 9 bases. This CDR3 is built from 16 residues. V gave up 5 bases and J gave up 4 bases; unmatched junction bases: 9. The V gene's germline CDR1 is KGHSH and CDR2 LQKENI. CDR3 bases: TGTGCCAGCTCATTTTTGGGACAGGGAACTTACAATGAGCAGTTCTTC. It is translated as CASSFLGQGTYNEQFF.

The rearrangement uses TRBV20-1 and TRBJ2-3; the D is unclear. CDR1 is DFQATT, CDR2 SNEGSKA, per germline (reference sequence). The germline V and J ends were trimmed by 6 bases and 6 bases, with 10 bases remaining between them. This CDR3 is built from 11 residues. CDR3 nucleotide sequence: TGCAGTGCCGGCCCCCTGGATACGCAGTATTTT. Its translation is CSAGPLDTQYF.

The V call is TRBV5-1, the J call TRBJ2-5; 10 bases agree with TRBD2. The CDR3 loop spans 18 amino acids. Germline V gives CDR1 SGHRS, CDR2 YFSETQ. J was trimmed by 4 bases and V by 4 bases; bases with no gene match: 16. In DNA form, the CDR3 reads TGCGCCAGCAGCGTAAAACTAGCGGGGCGGACCACCGGAGAGACCCAGTACTTC. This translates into CASSVKLAGRTTGETQYF. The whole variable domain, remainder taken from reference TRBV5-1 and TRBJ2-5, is KAGVTQTPRYLIKTRGQQVTLSCSPISGHRSVSWYQQTPGQGLQFLFEYFSETQRNKGNFPGRFSGRQFSNSRSEMNVSTLELGDSALYLCASSVKLAGRTTGETQYFGPGTRLLVL.

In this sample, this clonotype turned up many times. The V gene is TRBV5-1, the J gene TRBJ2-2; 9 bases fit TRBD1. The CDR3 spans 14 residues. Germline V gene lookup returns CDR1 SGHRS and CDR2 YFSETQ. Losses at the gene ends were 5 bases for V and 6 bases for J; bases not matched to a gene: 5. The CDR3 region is CASSPGTGPGELFF. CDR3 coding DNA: TGCGCCAGCAGTCCCGGGACAGGGCCCGGGGAGCTGTTTTTT.

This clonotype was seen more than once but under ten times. The CDR3 here is CAGSPGGMFQETQYF. The CDR3 nucleotides read TGTGCCGGCTCTCCGGGGGGGATGTTCCAAGAGACCCAGTACTTC. The chain links TRBV9 to TRBJ2-5, with TRBD2 matching over 8 bases. Trimming at V came to 10 bases and at J to 1 base, leaving 12 bases not matched to a gene. The CDR3 totals 15 residues. Germline-derived CDR1 and CDR2 are SGDLS and YYNGEE.

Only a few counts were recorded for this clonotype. The CDR3, as DNA: TGTGCCAGCAGCCTCAAAACGACAGGGGGCAGGGAGAAACTGTTTTTT. Translated: CASSLKTTGGREKLFF. This rearrangement joins TRBV11-3 to TRBJ1-4; 10 nucleotides line up with TRBD1. Germline CDR1 SGHNT, CDR2 YENEEA. V lost 5 bases, J lost 11 bases, and 14 bases stayed unmatched. The CDR3 is made up of 16 amino acids.

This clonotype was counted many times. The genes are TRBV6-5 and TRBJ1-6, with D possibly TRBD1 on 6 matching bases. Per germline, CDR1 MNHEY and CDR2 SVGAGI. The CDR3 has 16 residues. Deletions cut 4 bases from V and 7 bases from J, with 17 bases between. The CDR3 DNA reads TGTGCCAGCAGTTTACAGGGAGGGTTACAAAATTCACCCCTCCACTTT. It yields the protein CASSLQGGLQNSPLHF.

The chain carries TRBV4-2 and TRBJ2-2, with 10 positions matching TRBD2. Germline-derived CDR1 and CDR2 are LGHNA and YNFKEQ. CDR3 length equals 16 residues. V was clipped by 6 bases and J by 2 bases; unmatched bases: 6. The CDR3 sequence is CASSVVAGGNTGELFF. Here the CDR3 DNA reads TGTGCCAGCAGTGTCGTAGCGGGGGGAAACACCGGGGAGCTGTTTTTT.

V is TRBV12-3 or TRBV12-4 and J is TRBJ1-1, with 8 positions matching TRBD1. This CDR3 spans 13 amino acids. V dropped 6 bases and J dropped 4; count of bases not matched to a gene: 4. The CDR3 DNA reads TGTGCCAGCAGGATAACAGGGGGCACTGAAGCTTTCTTT. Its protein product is CASRITGGTEAFF.

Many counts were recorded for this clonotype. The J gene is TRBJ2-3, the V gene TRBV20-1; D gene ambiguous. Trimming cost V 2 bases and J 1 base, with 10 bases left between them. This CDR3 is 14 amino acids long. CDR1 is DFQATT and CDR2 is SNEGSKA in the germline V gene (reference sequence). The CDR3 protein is CSARIGWGTDTQYF. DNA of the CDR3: TGCAGTGCTAGAATTGGGTGGGGCACAGATACGCAGTATTTT.

CDR3 residues: CASSLADLRGETQYF. In DNA, the CDR3 is TGTGCCAGCAGCTTAGCGGACCTACGGGGAGAGACCCAGTACTTC. The genes are TRBV7-2 and TRBJ2-5; D may be TRBD2 (5 bases). CDR3 length: 15 residues. CDR1 and CDR2 from the germline V gene are SGHTA and FQGNSA. Trimming shortened V by 0 bases and J by 4 bases, and 12 bases separated the two germline ends.

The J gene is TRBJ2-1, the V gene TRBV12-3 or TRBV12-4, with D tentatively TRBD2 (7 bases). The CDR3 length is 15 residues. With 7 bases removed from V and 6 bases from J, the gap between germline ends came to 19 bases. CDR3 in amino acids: CASNVGGGRGNEQFF. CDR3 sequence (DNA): TGTGCCAGCAACGTAGGGGGGGGAAGGGGCAATGAGCAGTTCTTC.

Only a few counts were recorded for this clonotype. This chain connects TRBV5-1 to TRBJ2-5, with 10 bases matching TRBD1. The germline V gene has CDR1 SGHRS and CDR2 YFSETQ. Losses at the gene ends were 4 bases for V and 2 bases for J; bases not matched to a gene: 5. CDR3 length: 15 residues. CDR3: CASSQGQGPQETQYF. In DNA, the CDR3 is TGCGCCAGCAGCCAGGGACAGGGGCCGCAAGAGACCCAGTACTTC.

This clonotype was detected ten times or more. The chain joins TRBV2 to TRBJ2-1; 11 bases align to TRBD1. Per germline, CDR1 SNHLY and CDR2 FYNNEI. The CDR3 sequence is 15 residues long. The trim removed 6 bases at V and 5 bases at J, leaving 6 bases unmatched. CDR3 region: CASRKDRGLDNEQFF. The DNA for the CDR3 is TGTGCCAGCAGGAAGGACAGGGGGCTCGACAATGAGCAGTTCTTC.

In nucleotides, the CDR3 is TGCGCCAGCAGCTTGGCCGGCTTAGCTAGATTGAACACTGAAGCTTTCTTT. Protein: CASSLAGLARLNTEAFF. V usage is TRBV5-1 and J usage is TRBJ1-1; D is ambiguous. Trimming took off 0 bases at V and 0 bases at J, with 15 bases between the two ends. The CDR3 length is 17 residues. Germline V gene data show CDR1 as SGHRS and CDR2 as YFSETQ.